The 16 T cell receptor beta chains listed next were all sequenced from one sample in a study of shared clonotypes between healthy human individuals. Measured with immunoSEQ multiplex PCR; TCRdb has only the in-frame clones, and not every one. The top ten clones hold 1.5% to 2% of a sample with millions of clones, about 93% of them seen once. Naive CD8 cells lacked CD45RO and underwent positive selection for CCR7, leaving out terminally differentiated effector memory CD45RA+ cells. The sequenced sample was naive CD8+ T cells from PBMCs. The receptors originated from a man between 18 and 35 years old in good health. Some clones in this sample may be carry-over from other donors' samples.

Worth noting for this clone: The identical CDR3 is also encoded by other nucleotide sequences in the sample. The chain carries TRBV5-8 and TRBJ2-5; D gene unclear. Germline V gives CDR1 SGHTS, CDR2 YDEGEE. This CDR3 is built from 14 residues. V lost 0 bases and J lost 5, with 11 bases in between. The CDR3 sequence: CASSLGVGRETQYF. The CDR3 nucleotides read TGTGCCAGCAGCTTGGGGGTTGGACGGGAGACCCAGTACTTC.

The chain has TRBV4-1 and TRBJ1-5; 9 bases agree with TRBD1. Looked up from germline, CDR1 is MGHRA and CDR2 is YSYEKL. The CDR3 loop spans 16 amino acids. The ends lost 3 bases at V and 6 bases at J; junction bases unmatched: 9. Written as DNA, the CDR3 is TGCGCCAGCAGCCATTCCCCAGGGGACAGGGTTCAGCCCCAGCATTTT. Translated, it gives CASSHSPGDRVQPQHF.

This rearrangement joins TRBV6-5 to TRBJ2-1, with 7 positions matching TRBD2. This CDR3 region has 15 residues. Germline V gene sequence: CDR1 MNHEY, CDR2 SVGAGI. The J segment lost 4 bases and the V segment lost 2 bases, leaving 5 bases of the junction unmatched. CDR3 sequence: CASSYLLARYNEQFF. In nucleotides, the CDR3 is TGTGCCAGCAGTTACCTACTAGCGCGATACAATGAGCAGTTCTTC.

The chain carries TRBV7-9 and TRBJ2-1; no definite D call. The V gene lost 2 bases and the J gene lost 9 bases, with 11 bases spanning the gap. This CDR3 contains 13 residues. Germline CDR1 SEHNR, CDR2 FQNEAQ (reference sequence). Written as DNA, the CDR3 is TGTGCCAGCAGCTTACTAAGCCCTCGTGAGCAGTTCTTC. Translated: CASSLLSPREQFF.

The rearrangement links TRBV4-2 to TRBJ1-1; D call uncertain. Germline CDR1 is LGHNA and CDR2 is YNFKEQ. The CDR3 contains 15 residues. The V gene lost 0 bases and the J gene lost 4 bases, with 12 bases spanning the gap. CDR3 sequence reads: CASSQDRAAFTEAFF. Written as DNA, the CDR3 is TGTGCCAGCAGCCAAGATCGGGCAGCGTTCACTGAAGCTTTCTTT.

The CDR3 region has the DNA TGCGCCAGCAGCCAAGATGGGGTCGGGCAGGGTGGGTCCTACGAGCAGTACTTC. Its translation is CASSQDGVGQGGSYEQYF. V is TRBV4-3 and J is TRBJ2-7, with TRBD1 as a possible D gene (5 bases). The CDR3 is 18 amino acids. The V gene's germline CDR1 is LGHNA and CDR2 YSLEER. With 0 bases removed from V and 1 base from J, the gap between germline ends came to 19 bases.

CDR3 residues: CASSPPSAAYEQYF. In nucleotides, the CDR3 is TGTGCCAGCAGCCCCCCTAGCGCCGCCTACGAGCAGTACTTC. This chain connects TRBV5-6 to TRBJ2-5, with D maybe TRBD2 (6 bases). TRBJ2-7 matches the DNA end more closely, so the J call is doubtful. The CDR3 has 14 residues. Germline V gives CDR1 SGHDT, CDR2 YYEEEE.

The gene calls are TRBV29-1 and TRBJ2-7, with D unclear. CDR3 size: 13 residues. V lost 7 bases to trimming and J lost 0 bases, with 13 bases between them. Germline CDR1 reads SQVTM; CDR2 reads ANQGSEA. The CDR3 sequence: CSARLALSYEQYF. The CDR3 nucleotides read TGCAGCGCTCGACTGGCGCTCTCCTACGAGCAGTACTTC.

The rearrangement joins TRBV7-8 to TRBJ2-1; D call uncertain. The CDR3 sequence is 15 residues long. Germline assignment: CDR1 SGHVS and CDR2 FQNEAQ. V lost 5 bases, J lost 5 bases, and 16 bases lay in between. The CDR3 coding sequence is TGTGCCAGCAGCCCCCGTATAGGGCGCGACAATGAGCAGTTCTTC. Encoded protein: CASSPRIGRDNEQFF.

The chain carries TRBV30 and TRBJ2-3; D is perhaps TRBD2 (5 bases). V lost 6 bases, J lost 3 bases, and 13 bases lay in between. Per germline, CDR1 GTSNPN and CDR2 SVGIG (reference sequence). This CDR3 contains 13 residues. The CDR3, as DNA: TGTGCCTGCTTATGCGGGTCAACAGATACGCAGTATTTT. It encodes CACLCGSTDTQYF. Supplemented by reference TRBV30 and TRBJ2-3, the full variable domain reads SQTIHQWPATLVQPVGSPLSLECTVEGTSNPNLYWYRQAAGRGLQLLFYSVGIGQISSEVPQNLSASRPQDRQFILSSKKLLLSDSGFYLCACLCGSTDTQYFGPGTRLTVL.

This chain uses TRBV15 with TRBJ2-7; D not certain. The CDR3 runs to 16 residues. Per the germline V gene, CDR1 is LNHNV and CDR2 is YYDKDF (reference sequence). The V end was cut by 0 bases, the J end by 4 bases, with 16 bases between. In DNA, the CDR3 is TGTGCCACCAGCAGAGATAGGGCATACTCCCCGTACGAGCAGTACTTC. Translation: CATSRDRAYSPYEQYF.

This chain uses TRBV15 with TRBJ1-1; D may be TRBD1 (5 bases). Germline V gives CDR1 LNHNV, CDR2 YYDKDF (reference sequence). CDR3 size: 16 residues. With 0 bases removed from V and 5 bases from J, the gap between germline ends came to 16 bases. The CDR3 spells CATSRDRSQGDTEAFF. For the CDR3, the DNA is TGTGCCACCAGCAGAGATCGGTCCCAGGGTGATACTGAAGCTTTCTTT.

This clone was seen once. Within the sample, other DNA sequences also encode this same CDR3. The rearrangement links TRBV27 to TRBJ2-7; D gene uncertain. The ends were cut back, 0 bases at V and 2 bases at J, with 11 bases in the middle. Per germline, CDR1 MNHEY and CDR2 SMNVEV (reference sequence). The CDR3 covers 15 residues. DNA for the CDR3: TGTGCCAGCAGTTTATCGGGCGGAGCCCCCTACGAGCAGTACTTC. This gives the protein CASSLSGGAPYEQYF.

The chain has TRBV10-2 and TRBJ2-1, with 8 bases matching TRBD2. CDR1 WSHSY and CDR2 SAAADI come from the germline V gene. The CDR3 extends over 16 amino acids. After removal of 6 bases from V and 0 bases from J, the junction contained 7 bases not matched to a gene. The CDR3 reads CASSLTSASSYNEQFF. The DNA of the CDR3 is TGCGCCAGCAGCCTGACTAGCGCTAGCTCCTACAATGAGCAGTTCTTC.

The V gene is TRBV9, the J gene TRBJ1-3, with D unresolved. Between the trimmed V and J ends, which lost 3 bases and 5 bases, there was a span of 15 bases. Looked up from germline, CDR1 is SGDLS and CDR2 is YYNGEE. The CDR3 runs to 15 residues. CDR3 coding DNA: TGTGCCAGCAGCGCTCCTAAGGGCGCGAGAAACACCATATATTTT. It specifies CASSAPKGARNTIYF.

CDR3 sequence: CASSPPQGSTDTQYF. The CDR3 DNA sequence: TGTGCCAGCTCACCCCCGCAGGGAAGCACAGATACGCAGTATTTT. This rearrangement joins TRBV18 to TRBJ2-3; perhaps TRBD1 as D (5 bases). V dropped 3 bases and J dropped 0 bases, with 10 bases sitting between them. Germline loops: CDR1 KGHSH, CDR2 LQKENI. The CDR3 sequence is 15 residues long.